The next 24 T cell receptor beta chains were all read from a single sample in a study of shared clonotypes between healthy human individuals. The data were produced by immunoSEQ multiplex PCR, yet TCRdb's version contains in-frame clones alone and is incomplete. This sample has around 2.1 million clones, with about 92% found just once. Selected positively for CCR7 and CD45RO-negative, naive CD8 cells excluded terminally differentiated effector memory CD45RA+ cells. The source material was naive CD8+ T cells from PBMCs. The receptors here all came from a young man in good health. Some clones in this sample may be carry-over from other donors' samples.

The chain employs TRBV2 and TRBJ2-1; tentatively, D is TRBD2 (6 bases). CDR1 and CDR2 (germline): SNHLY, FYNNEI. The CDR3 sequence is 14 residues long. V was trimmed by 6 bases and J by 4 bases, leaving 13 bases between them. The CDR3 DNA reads TGTGCCAGCAGAGGGGTAGCGGCATACAATGAGCAGTTCTTC. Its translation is CASRGVAAYNEQFF.

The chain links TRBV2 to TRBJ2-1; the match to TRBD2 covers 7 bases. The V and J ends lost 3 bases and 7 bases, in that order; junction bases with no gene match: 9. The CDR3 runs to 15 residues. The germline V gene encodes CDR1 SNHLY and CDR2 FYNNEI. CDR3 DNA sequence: TGTGCCAGCAGTGATGGGGGGAGGGTTAGTAATGAGCAGTTCTTC. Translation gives CASSDGGRVSNEQFF.

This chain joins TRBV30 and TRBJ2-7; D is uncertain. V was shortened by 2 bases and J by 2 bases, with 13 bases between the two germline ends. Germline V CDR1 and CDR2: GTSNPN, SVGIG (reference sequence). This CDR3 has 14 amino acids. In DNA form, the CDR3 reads TGTGCCTGGAGTAGCCGTTCGTCTGCCTACGAGCAGTACTTC. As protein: CAWSSRSSAYEQYF.

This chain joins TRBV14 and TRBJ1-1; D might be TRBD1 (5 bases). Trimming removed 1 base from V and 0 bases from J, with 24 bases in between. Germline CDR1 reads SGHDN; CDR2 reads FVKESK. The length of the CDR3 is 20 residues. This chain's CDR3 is CASSQVGIVTENFMNTEAFF. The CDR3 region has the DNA TGTGCCAGCAGCCAAGTCGGGATCGTGACAGAGAACTTCATGAACACTGAAGCTTTCTTT.

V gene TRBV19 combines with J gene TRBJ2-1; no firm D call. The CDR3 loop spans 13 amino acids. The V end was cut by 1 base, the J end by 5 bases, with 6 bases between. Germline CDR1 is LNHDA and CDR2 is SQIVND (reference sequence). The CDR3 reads CASSIGRNNEQFF. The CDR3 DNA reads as TGTGCCAGTAGTATAGGACGGAACAATGAGCAGTTCTTC.

The CDR3 sequence is CASSSRRGYEQYF. DNA for the CDR3: TGTGCCAGCAGTTCCCGCAGGGGCTACGAGCAGTACTTC. The gene calls are TRBV28 and TRBJ2-7, with D possibly matching TRBD1 (6 bases). The CDR3 contains 13 residues. V gave up 4 bases and J gave up 3 bases, with 10 bases separating them. Germline V gene sequence: CDR1 MDHEN, CDR2 SYDVKM.

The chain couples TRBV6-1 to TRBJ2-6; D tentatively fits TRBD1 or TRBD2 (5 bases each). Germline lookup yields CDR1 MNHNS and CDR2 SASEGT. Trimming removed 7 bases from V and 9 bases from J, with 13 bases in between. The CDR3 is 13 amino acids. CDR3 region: CASTIAGSNVLTF. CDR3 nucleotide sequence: TGTGCCAGCACCATCGCAGGGAGCAACGTCCTGACTTTC.

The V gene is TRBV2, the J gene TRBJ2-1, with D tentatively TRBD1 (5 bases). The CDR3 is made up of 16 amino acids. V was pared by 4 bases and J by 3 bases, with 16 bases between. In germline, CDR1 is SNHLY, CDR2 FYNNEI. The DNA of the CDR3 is TGTGCCAGCAGTGGAGCCAGGGAATTACGCTACAATGAGCAGTTCTTC. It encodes CASSGARELRYNEQFF.

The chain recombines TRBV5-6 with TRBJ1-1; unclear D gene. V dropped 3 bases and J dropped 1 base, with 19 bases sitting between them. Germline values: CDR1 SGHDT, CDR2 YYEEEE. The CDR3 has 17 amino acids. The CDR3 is CASSSYGGGVRNTEAFF. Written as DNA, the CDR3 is TGTGCCAGCAGCTCCTATGGAGGCGGGGTGAGGAACACTGAAGCTTTCTTT.

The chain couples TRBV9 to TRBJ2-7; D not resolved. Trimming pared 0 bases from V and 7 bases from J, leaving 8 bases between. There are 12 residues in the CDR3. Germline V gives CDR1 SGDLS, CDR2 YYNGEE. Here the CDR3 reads CASSVAGAEQYF. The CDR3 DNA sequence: TGTGCCAGCAGCGTAGCTGGCGCAGAGCAGTACTTC.

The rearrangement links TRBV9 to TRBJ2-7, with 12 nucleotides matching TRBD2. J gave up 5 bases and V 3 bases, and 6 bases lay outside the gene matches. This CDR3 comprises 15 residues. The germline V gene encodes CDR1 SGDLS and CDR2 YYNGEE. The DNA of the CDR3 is TGTGCCAGCAGCGCTACTAGCGGGAGGTCGGACGAGCAGTACTTC. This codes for CASSATSGRSDEQYF.

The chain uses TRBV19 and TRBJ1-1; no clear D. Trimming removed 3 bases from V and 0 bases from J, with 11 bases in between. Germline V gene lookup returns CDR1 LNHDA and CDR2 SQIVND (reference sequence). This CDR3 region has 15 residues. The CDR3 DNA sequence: TGTGCCAGTAGTATTGCACCTCAACTGAACACTGAAGCTTTCTTT. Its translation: CASSIAPQLNTEAFF.

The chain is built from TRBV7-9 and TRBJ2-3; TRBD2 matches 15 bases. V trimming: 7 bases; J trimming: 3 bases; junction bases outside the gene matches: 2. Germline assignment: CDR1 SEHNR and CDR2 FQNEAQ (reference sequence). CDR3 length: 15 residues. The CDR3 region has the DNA TGTGCCAGCAACGGACTAGCGGGAGGGACAGATACGCAGTATTTT. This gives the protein CASNGLAGGTDTQYF.

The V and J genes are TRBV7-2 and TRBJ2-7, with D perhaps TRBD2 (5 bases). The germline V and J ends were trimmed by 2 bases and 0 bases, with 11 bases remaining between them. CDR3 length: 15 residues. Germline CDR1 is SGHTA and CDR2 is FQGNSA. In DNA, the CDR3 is TGTGCCAGCAGCTTACCCGGACGGGGCTCCTACGAGCAGTACTTC. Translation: CASSLPGRGSYEQYF.

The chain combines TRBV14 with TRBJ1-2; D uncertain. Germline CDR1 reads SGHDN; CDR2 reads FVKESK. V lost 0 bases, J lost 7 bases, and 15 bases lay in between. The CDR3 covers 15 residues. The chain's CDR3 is CASSQDLRAPTGYTF. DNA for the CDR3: TGTGCCAGCAGCCAAGATCTACGGGCACCGACTGGCTACACCTTC.

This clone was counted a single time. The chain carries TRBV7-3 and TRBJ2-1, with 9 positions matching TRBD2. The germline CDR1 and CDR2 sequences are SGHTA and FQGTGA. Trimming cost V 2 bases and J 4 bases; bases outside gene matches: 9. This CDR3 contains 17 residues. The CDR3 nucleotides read TGTGCCAGCAGCTTAGAGCCGCTAGCGGGACCTTACAATGAGCAGTTCTTC. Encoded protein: CASSLEPLAGPYNEQFF.

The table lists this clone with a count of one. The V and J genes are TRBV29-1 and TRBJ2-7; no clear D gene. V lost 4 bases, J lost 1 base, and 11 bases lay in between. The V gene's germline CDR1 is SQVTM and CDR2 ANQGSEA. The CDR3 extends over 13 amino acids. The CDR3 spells CSVGYAESYEQYF. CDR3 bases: TGCAGCGTTGGTTACGCGGAGTCCTACGAGCAGTACTTC.

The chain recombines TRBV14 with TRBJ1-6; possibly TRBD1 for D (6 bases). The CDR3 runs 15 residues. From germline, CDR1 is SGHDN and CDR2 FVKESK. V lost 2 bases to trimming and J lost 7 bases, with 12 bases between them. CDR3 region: CASSQRTAINSPLHF. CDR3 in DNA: TGTGCCAGCAGCCAACGGACAGCAATAAATTCACCCCTCCACTTT.

CDR3 nucleotides: TGTGCCATCATGTCGGATACAGCCTACGAGCAGTACTTC. Its translation is CAIMSDTAYEQYF. The chain combines TRBV10-3 with TRBJ2-7; D uncertain. Germline V gives CDR1 ENHRY, CDR2 SYGVKD. With 7 bases removed from V and 2 bases from J, the gap between germline ends came to 12 bases. CDR3 length: 13 residues.

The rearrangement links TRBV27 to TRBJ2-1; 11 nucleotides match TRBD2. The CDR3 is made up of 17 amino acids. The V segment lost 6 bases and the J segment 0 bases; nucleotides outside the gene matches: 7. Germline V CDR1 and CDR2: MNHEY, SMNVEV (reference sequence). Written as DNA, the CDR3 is TGTGCCAGCAGCCTGGGACTAGCGGTAAGCTCCTACAATGAGCAGTTCTTC. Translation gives CASSLGLAVSSYNEQFF.

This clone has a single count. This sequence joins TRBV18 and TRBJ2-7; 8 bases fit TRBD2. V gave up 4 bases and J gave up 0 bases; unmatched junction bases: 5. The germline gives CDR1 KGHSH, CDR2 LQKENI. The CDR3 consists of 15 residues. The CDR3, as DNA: TGTGCCAGCTCACAAGAAGCGGGAGCCTCCTACGAGCAGTACTTC. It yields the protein CASSQEAGASYEQYF.

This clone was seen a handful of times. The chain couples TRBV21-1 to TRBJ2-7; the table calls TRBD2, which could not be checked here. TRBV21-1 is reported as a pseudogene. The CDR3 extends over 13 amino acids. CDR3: CASSNSPSREQYF. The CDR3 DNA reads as TGTGCCAGCAGCAATTCCCCTTCCCGCGAGCAGTACTTC.

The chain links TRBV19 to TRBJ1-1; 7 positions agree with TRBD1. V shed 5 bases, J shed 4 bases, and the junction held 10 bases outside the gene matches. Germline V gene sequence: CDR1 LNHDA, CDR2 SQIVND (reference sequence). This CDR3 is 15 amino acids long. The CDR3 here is CASSLTYRGGTEAFF. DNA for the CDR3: TGTGCCAGTAGTCTCACCTACAGGGGTGGCACTGAAGCTTTCTTT.

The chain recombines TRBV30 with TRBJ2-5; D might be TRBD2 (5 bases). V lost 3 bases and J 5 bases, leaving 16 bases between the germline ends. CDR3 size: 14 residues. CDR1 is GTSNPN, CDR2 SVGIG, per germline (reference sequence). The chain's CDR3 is CAWRMAGGWETQYF. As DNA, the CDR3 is TGTGCCTGGAGGATGGCAGGAGGTTGGGAGACCCAGTACTTC.